This TCR beta chain was captured by sequencing in a study of tumor T cells in aggressive B-cell lymphoma. The germline V gene encodes CDR1 GTSNPN and CDR2 SVGIG (reference sequence). The J segment lost 4 bases and the V segment lost 3 bases, leaving 6 bases of the junction unmatched. The CDR3 is 13 residues long. Data came from immunoSEQ multiplex PCR; TCRdb stores just in-frame clones and leaves some out. The sample includes fewer than 2,500 clones, 75% to 90% seen only once; the top ten take less than 20%. The J gene is TRBJ2-7, the V gene TRBV30, with 7 bases that match TRBD2. The clonotype comes from an adult with diffuse large B cell lymphoma. Sequences were obtained from tumor tissue. CDR3 protein: CAWSADGGYEQYF. Here the CDR3 DNA reads TGTGCCTGGAGCGCGGACGGGGGGTACGAGCAGTACTTC.